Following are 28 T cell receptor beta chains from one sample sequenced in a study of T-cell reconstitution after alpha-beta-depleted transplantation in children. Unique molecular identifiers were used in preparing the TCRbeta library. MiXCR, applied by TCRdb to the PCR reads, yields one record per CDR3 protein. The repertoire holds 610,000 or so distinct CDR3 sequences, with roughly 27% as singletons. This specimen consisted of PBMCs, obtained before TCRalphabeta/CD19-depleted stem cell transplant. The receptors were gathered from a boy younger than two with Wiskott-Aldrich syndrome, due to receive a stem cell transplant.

This CDR3 reads CASSLSGPQETQYF. In DNA, the CDR3 is TGTGCCAGCAGTTTATCGGGGCCCCAAGAGACCCAGTACTTC. The chain recombines TRBV28 with TRBJ2-5; possibly TRBD1 or TRBD2 for D (5 bases each). This CDR3 comprises 14 residues. Germline V CDR1 and CDR2: MDHEN, SYDVKM. Trimming cost V 1 base and J 1 base, with 7 bases left between them. Full variable domain (outside the CDR3, taken from reference TRBV28 and TRBJ2-5): DVKVTQSSRYLVKRTGEKVFLECVQDMDHENMFWYRQDPGLGLRLIYFSYDVKMKEKGDIPEGYSVSREKKERFSLILESASTNQTSMYLCASSLSGPQETQYFGPGTRLLVL.

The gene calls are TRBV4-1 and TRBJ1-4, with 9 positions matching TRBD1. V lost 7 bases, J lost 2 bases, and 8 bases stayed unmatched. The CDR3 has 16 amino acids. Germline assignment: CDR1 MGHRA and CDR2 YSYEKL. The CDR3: CASTHPGQGTNEKLFF. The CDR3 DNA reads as TGCGCCAGCACCCATCCTGGACAGGGGACTAATGAAAAACTGTTTTTT.

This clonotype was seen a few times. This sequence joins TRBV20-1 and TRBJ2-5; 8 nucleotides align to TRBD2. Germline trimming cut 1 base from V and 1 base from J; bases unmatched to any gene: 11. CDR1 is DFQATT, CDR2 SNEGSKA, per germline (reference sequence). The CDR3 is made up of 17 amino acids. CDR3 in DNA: TGCAGTGCTAGAGCCCTATGGGGACTAGGCACCCAAGAGACCCAGTACTTC. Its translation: CSARALWGLGTQETQYF.

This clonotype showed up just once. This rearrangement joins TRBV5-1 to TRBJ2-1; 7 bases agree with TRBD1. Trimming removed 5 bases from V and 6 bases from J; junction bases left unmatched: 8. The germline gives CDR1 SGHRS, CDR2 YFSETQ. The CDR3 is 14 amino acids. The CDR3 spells CASRATGMVNEQFF. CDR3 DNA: TGCGCCAGCAGGGCGACAGGGATGGTCAATGAGCAGTTCTTC.

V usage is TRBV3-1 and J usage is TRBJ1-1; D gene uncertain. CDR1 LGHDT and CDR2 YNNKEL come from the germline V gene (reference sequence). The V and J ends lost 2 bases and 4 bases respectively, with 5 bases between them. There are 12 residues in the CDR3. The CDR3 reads CASSQPGTEAFF. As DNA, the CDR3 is TGTGCCAGCAGCCAACCCGGCACTGAAGCTTTCTTT. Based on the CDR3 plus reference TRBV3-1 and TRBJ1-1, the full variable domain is DTAVSQTPKYLVTQMGNDKSIKCEQNLGHDTMYWYKQDSKKFLKIMFSYNNKELIINETVPNRFSPKSPDKAHLNLHINSLELGDSAVYFCASSQPGTEAFFGQGTRLTVV.

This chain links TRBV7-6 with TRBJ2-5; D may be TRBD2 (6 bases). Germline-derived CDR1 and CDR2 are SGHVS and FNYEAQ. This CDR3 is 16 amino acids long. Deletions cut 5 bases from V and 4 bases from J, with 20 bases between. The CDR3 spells CASSVGDLGSGETQYF. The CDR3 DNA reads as TGTGCCAGCAGCGTAGGGGACTTAGGAAGCGGAGAGACCCAGTACTTC.

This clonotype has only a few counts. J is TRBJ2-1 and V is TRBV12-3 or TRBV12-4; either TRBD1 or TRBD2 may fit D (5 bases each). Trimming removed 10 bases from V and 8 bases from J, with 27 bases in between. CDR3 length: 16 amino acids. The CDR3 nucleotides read TGTGCCACTGATTTGAGGATGGGGGAGTCGACCTATGAGCAGTTCTTC. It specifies CATDLRMGESTYEQFF.

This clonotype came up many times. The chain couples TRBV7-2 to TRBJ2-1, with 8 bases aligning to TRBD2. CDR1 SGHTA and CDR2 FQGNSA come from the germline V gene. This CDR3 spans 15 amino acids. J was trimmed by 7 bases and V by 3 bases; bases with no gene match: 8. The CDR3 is CASSFSLAGGNEQFF. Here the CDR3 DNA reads TGTGCCAGCAGCTTTTCGCTAGCGGGTGGGAATGAGCAGTTCTTC.

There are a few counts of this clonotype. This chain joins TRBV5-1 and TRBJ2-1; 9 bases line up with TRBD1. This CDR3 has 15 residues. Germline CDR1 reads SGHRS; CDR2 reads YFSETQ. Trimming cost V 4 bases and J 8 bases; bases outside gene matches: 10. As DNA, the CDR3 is TGCGCCAGCAGCGGGGACAGGGCGCTTGAGTATGAGCAGTTCTTC. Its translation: CASSGDRALEYEQFF.

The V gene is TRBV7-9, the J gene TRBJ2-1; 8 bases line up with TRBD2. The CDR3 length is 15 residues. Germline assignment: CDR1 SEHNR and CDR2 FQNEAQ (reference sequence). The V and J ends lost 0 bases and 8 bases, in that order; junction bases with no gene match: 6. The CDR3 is CASSLAWTSFDEQFF. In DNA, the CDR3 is TGTGCCAGCAGCTTAGCGTGGACTAGCTTTGATGAGCAGTTCTTC.

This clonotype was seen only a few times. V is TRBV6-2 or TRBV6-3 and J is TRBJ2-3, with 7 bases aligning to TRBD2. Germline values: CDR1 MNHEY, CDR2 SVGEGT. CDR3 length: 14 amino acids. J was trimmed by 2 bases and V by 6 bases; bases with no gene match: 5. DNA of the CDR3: TGTGCCAGCAGATTCCGGGACTACACAGATACGCAGTATTTT. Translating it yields CASRFRDYTDTQYF.

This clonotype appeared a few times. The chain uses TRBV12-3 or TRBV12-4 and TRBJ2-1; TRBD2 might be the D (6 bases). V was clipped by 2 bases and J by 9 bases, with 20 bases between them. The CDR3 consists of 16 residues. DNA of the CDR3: TGTGCCAGCAGTTTAAATGGGGAGGTCACAGGAGTTGAGCAGTTCTTC. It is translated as CASSLNGEVTGVEQFF.

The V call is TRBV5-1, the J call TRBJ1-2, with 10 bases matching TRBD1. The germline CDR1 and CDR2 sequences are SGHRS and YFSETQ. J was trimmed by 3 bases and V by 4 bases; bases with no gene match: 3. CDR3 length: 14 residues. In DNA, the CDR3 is TGCGCCAGCAGCCGCGGGACAGGGGACTATGGCTACACCTTC. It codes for CASSRGTGDYGYTF.

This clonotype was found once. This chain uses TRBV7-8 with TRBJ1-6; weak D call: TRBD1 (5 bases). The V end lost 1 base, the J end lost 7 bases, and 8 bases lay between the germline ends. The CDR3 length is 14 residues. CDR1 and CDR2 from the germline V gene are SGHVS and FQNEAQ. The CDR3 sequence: CASSLDRRNSPLHF. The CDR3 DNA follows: TGTGCCAGCAGCTTAGACAGGAGGAATTCACCCCTCCACTTT.

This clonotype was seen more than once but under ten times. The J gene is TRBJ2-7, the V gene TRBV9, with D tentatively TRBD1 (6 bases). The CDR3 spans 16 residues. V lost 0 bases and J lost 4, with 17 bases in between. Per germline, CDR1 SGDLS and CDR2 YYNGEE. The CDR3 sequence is CASSVGLRTAAYEQYF. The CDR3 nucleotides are TGTGCCAGCAGCGTAGGGCTAAGGACAGCGGCGTACGAGCAGTACTTC.

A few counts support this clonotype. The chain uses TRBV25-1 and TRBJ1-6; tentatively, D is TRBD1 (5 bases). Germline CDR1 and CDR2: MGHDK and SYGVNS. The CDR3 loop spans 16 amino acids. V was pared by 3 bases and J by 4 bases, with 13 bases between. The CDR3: CASSDPSQGYNSPLHF. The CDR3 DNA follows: TGTGCCAGCAGTGATCCCTCGCAGGGATATAATTCACCCCTCCACTTT.

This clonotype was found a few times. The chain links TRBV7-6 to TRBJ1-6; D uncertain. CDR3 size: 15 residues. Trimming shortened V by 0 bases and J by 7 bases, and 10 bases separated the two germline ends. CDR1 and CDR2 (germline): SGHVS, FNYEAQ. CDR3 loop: CASSLAHVGNSPLHF. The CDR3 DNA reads TGTGCCAGCAGCTTAGCGCACGTGGGCAATTCACCCCTCCACTTT.

CDR3 in amino acids: CSARWTGAQPQHF. CDR3 DNA sequence: TGCAGTGCTAGGTGGACAGGGGCCCAGCCCCAGCATTTT. This chain connects TRBV20-1 to TRBJ1-5; 9 nucleotides align to TRBD1. The CDR3 covers 13 residues. Looked up from germline, CDR1 is DFQATT and CDR2 is SNEGSKA (reference sequence). The V gene end was trimmed by 3 bases and the J gene end by 7 bases; junction bases not matched to a gene: 4.

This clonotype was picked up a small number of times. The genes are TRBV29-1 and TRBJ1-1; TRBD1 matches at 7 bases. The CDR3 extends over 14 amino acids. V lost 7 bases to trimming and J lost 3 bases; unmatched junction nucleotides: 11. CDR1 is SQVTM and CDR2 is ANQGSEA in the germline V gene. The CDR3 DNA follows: TGCAGCGCTCGCGACAGGGCGCGGGACACTGAAGCTTTCTTT. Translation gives CSARDRARDTEAFF.

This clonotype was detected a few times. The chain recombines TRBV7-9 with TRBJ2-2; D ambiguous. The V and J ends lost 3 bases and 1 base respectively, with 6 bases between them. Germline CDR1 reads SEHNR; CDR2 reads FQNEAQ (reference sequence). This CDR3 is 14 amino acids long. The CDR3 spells CASSFQENTGELFF. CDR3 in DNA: TGTGCCAGCAGCTTTCAAGAGAACACCGGGGAGCTGTTTTTT.

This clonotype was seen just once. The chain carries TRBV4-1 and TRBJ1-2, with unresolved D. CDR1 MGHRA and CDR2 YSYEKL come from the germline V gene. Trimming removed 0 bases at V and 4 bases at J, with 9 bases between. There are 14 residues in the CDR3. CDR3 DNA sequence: TGCGCCAGCAGCCAAGAATTTAAGGGCTATGGCTACACCTTC. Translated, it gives CASSQEFKGYGYTF.

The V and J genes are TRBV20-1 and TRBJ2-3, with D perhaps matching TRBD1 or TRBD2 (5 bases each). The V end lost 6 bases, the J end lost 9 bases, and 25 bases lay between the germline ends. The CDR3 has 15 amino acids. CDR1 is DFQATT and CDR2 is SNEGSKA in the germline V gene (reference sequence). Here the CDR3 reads CSASTGDHLAGTQYF. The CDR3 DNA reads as TGCAGTGCCTCCACCGGGGACCACCTAGCAGGAACGCAGTATTTT.

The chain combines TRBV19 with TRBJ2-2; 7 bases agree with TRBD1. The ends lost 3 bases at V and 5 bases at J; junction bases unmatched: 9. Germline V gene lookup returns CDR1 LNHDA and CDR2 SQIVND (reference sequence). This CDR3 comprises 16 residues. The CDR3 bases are TGTGCCAGTAGTATTTCGGACAGGTTACGAACCGGGGAGCTGTTTTTT. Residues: CASSISDRLRTGELFF.

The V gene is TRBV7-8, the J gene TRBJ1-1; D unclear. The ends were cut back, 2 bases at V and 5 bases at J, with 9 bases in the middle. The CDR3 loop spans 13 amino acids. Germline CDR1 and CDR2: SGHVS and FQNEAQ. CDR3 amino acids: CASSLSPRTEAFF. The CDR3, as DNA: TGTGCCAGCAGCTTATCCCCCCGGACTGAAGCTTTCTTT.

This CDR3 is CASRPTEIIAPGELFF. The CDR3 bases are TGTGCCAGCAGACCTACAGAAATCATAGCGCCCGGGGAGCTGTTTTTT. The chain combines TRBV12-3 or TRBV12-4 with TRBJ2-2; TRBD2 might be the D (5 bases). V was pared by 6 bases and J by 6 bases, with 20 bases between. CDR3 size: 16 residues.

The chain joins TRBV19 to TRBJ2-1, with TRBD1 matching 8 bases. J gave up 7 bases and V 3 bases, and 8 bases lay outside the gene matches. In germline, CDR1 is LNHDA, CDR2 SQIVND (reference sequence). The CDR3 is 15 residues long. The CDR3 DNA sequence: TGTGCCAGTAGTATTCCGACAGGGGCGCGGAATGAGCAGTTCTTC. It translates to CASSIPTGARNEQFF.

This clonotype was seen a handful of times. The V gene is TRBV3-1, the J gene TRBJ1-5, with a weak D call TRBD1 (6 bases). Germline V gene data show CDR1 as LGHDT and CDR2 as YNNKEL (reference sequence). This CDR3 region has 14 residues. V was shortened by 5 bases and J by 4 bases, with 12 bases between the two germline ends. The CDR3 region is CASSIGTPNQPQHF. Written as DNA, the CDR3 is TGTGCCAGCAGCATTGGGACACCAAATCAGCCCCAGCATTTT.

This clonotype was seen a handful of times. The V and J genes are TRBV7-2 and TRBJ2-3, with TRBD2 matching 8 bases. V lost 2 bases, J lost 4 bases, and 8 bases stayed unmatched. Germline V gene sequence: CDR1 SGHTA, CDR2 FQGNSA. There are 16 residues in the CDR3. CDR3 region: CASSLRSGSPADTQYF. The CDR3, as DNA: TGTGCCAGCAGCTTACGAAGCGGGAGCCCCGCAGATACGCAGTATTTT.